This TCR beta chain comes out of a study of molecular identifiers for immune sequencing clone quantification. The CDR3 is 14 amino acids. V lost 0 bases and J lost 5, with 9 bases in between. In germline, CDR1 is ENHRY, CDR2 SYGVKD. TCRdb processed the PCR reads anew with MiXCR; each CDR3 protein has one entry. The data contain around 7,700 distinct CDR3 sequences, 33% of them singletons. A CD8+CD4-CCR7+CD45RA+ gate was used to sort naive CD8 T cells. The sequenced sample was naive CD8+ T cells from blood, with Jurkat cell RNA spiked in. The subset denotes: FACS-sorted CD8+CD4-CCR7+CD45RA+ naive T cells. The sequence came from a human donor in good health. Some libraries in this study had Jurkat cell RNA spiked in. The chain recombines TRBV10-3 with TRBJ2-3; maybe TRBD2 (6 bases). CDR3 nucleotide sequence: TGTGCCATCAGTGAGTCGACTAGATTAGATACGCAGTATTTT. It yields the protein CAISESTRLDTQYF.